The clone carrying this T cell receptor beta chain was seen a single time. The data belong to a study of Ad26.COV2.S vaccination and SARS-CoV-2 variants. At the level of the study: A participant enrolled in the COV1001 Ad26.COV2.S trial arm provided the sample. Once or twice, 56 days apart, Ad26.COV2.S was delivered intramuscularly.

Germline CDR1 and CDR2: MNHNS and SASEGT. V was pared by 2 bases and J by 8 bases, with 6 bases of the junction left unmatched. The CDR3 has 15 amino acids. Produced via immunoSEQ multiplex PCR; TCRdb's table is partial and in-frame only. The sample shows roughly 350,000 clones, roughly 84% of them seen only once. Sample treatment: some 20 received Ad26.COV2.S at low or high dose, single or two shots; about 5 received placebo; per-sample allocation not given. After the first vaccine or placebo injection, samples were drawn on day 63. The vaccine delivered Wuhan-strain SARS-CoV-2 spike through an Ad26 vector.

This chain uses TRBV6-1 with TRBJ2-3; 11 positions match TRBD1. The input for sequencing was peripheral blood, taken in a trial of Ad26.COV2.S vaccine versus placebo. The origin of this receptor is a person aged 18-60 years who received the Ad26.COV2.S COVID-19 vaccine or a placebo. The CDR3 nucleotides are TGTGCCAGCAGTGAAAGGGACAGGGGGTCAAGTACGCAGTATTTT. Protein product: CASSERDRGSSTQYF.